The TCR beta chain described here comes from a study of T cells after yellow fever vaccination. This clonotype has ten or more counts. What it binds is unknown. Making TCR cDNA involved 5'RACE template switching, which added UMIs and a universal primer site. From the 5' RACE reads, TCRdb called clonotypes with MiXCR, one entry per CDR3 protein. The profile covers fewer than 350,000 distinct CDR3 sequences, with around 4.3% appearing a single time and less than 20% taken by the ten largest. Study conclusions and caveats: Abundant clonotypes from the bulk population could contaminate FACS-sorted repertoires. Clonotype sharing between CD4 and CD8 compartments was small. Clones that expanded after primary vaccination mostly reappeared after the booster (roughly 96% CD4, 75% to 90% CD8).

Material: PBMCs, obtained 15 days after the yellow fever booster vaccination. The sequence was collected from a young man who received the YFV17D yellow fever vaccine.

The CDR3, as DNA: TGTGCCAGCAGTGCCAGACGTCTGAGGGGACGCACAGATACGCAGTATTTT. This translates into CASSARRLRGRTDTQYF. This chain links TRBV12-3 or TRBV12-4 with TRBJ2-3, with D tentatively TRBD1 or TRBD2 (5 bases each). V was pared by 5 bases and J by 1 base, with 19 bases between. The CDR3 covers 17 residues.